The T cell receptor (beta chain) under discussion was sequenced for a study of breast tumors, draining lymph nodes, adjacent tissues. General study results and limits: Tumors had less TCR diversity than lymph nodes, more than nontumor tissue. Tumor and nontumor repertoires were significantly more similar in luminal-like than in basal-like breast cancer.

From germline, CDR1 is DFQATT and CDR2 SNEGSKA (reference sequence). CDR3 size: 12 residues. V lost 6 bases to trimming and J lost 6 bases, with 13 bases between them. Many counts were recorded for this clonotype. Its antigen is still unknown. Samples came from axillary lymph nodes draining the breast cancer. Each CDR3 protein is one row after TCRdb ran MiXCR on the multiplex PCR reads. The table has 200,000 or so distinct CDR3 sequences, roughly 29% seen once. The specimen sequenced was axillary lymph node tissue. This chain uses TRBV20-1 with TRBJ2-3; weak D call: TRBD1 (6 bases). This clonotype was obtained from a female donor with breast cancer. Some clones in this sample may be carry-over from other donors' samples. The CDR3 reads CSARGWGDTQYF. CDR3 sequence (DNA): TGCAGTGCAAGGGGGTGGGGGGATACGCAGTATTTT.